This is a list of T cell receptor beta chains from one sample in a study of blood T cell repertoires in COVID-19. TCRdb keeps only in-frame clones here, not all; method: immunoSEQ multiplex PCR. The sample lists fewer than 350,000 clones, about nine tenths occurring once. The source material was PBMCs or T cells enriched from blood (not recorded which). Receptor source: a woman aged 40 to 50 with acute COVID-19. The CDR3 runs from the conserved cysteine through the conserved F or W. A D gene is named only where the DNA matches it firmly. Clone size appears in some rows only: once, few, many, or a class for an expanded clone.

j_gene | v_gene | abundance | d_gene | CDR3aa | CDR3nt
TRBJ1-4 | TRBV7-9 | NA | NA | CASSFDRLNEKLFF | TGTGCCAGCAGCTTCGACCGACTTAATGAAAAACTGTTTTTT
TRBJ2-1 | TRBV7-3 | NA | NA | CASSLSSGTYNEQFF | TGTGCCAGCAGCTTAAGTTCAGGGACCTACAATGAGCAGTTCTTC
TRBJ1-1 | TRBV21-1 | NA | NA | CASSNPWTEAFF | TGTGCCAGCAGCAACCCTTGGACAGAAGCTTTCTTT
TRBJ2-2 | TRBV21-1 | once | NA | CASSLQSGRADRELFF | TGTGCCAGCAGCCTACAGAGCGGGAGGGCCGACCGGGAGCTGTTTTTT
TRBJ2-7 | TRBV12-3/TRBV12-4 | NA | NA | CASSLGEYEQYF | TGTGCCAGCAGTTTGGGCGAATACGAGCAGTACTTC
TRBJ2-6 | TRBV7-2 | NA | TRBD2 | CASSPLAGRSGANVLTF | TGTGCCAGCAGCCCCCTAGCGGGCCGCTCTGGGGCCAACGTCCTGACTTTC
TRBJ2-7 | TRBV11-3 | NA | TRBD1 | CASSLRTGSYEQYF | TGTGCCAGCAGCTTAAGGACAGGTTCCTACGAGCAGTACTTC
TRBJ1-5 | TRBV11-2 | NA | NA | CASSLGTLSNQPQHF | TGTGCCAGCAGCCTCGGGACACTAAGCAATCAGCCCCAGCATTTT
TRBJ1-1 | TRBV10-3 | NA | NA | CASAGELTTEAFF | TGTGCCAGTGCGGGGGAGTTGACGACTGAAGCTTTCTTT
TRBJ2-7 | TRBV27 | few | NA | CASSSLVGPYEQYF | TGTGCCAGCAGTTCACTAGTAGGACCATACGAGCAGTACTTC
TRBJ2-2 | TRBV7-3 | NA | TRBD1 | CASSLLQGPAGELFF | TGTGCCAGCAGCCTACTACAGGGGCCCGCCGGGGAGCTGTTTTTT
TRBJ2-3 | TRBV9 | NA | TRBD2 | CASSITPGTSGVLQTDTQYF | TGTGCCAGCAGCATTACCCCCGGGACTAGCGGGGTATTACAGACAGATACGCAGTATTTT
TRBJ2-1 | TRBV7-9 | NA | TRBD1 | CASSFRDRDYNEQFF | TGTGCCAGCAGCTTCCGGGACAGGGACTACAATGAGCAGTTCTTC
TRBJ2-3 | TRBV7-3 | NA | NA | CASSLTRDSTDTQYF | TGTGCCAGCAGCTTAACAAGGGACTCCACAGATACGCAGTATTTT
TRBJ1-3 | TRBV7-5 | NA | NA | CVRSLTKSGSSGNTIYF | TGTGTCAGAAGCTTAACGAAATCCGGGAGCTCTGGAAACACCATATATTTT
TRBJ2-3 | TRBV7-3 | NA | NA | CASSLGADTQYF | TGTGCCAGCAGCTTAGGAGCAGATACGCAGTATTTT
TRBJ1-1 | TRBV6-1 | NA | TRBD1 | CASSDTGTGAKAFF | TGTGCCAGCAGTGATACCGGGACAGGGGCGAAAGCTTTCTTT
TRBJ1-2 | TRBV5-6 | NA | TRBD1 | CASSLDKGTGGYGYTF | TGTGCCAGCAGCTTGGATAAGGGAACAGGGGGCTATGGCTACACCTTC
TRBJ1-1 | TRBV19 | NA | TRBD1 | CASSTDREQAEAFF | TGTGCCAGTAGTACCGACAGGGAGCAGGCTGAAGCTTTCTTT
TRBJ2-7 | TRBV5-1 | NA | TRBD2 | CASSLGGTTYEQYF | TGCGCCAGCAGCTTGGGGGGGACTACTTACGAGCAGTACTTC
TRBJ2-3 | TRBV18 | NA | TRBD2 | CASSSGTSGGTTDTQYF | TGTGCCAGCTCATCTGGGACTAGCGGGGGAACCACAGATACGCAGTATTTT
TRBJ1-3 | TRBV6-5 | NA | NA | CASRLDNNSGNTIYF | TGTGCCAGCAGGCTGGACAACAACTCTGGAAACACCATATATTTT
TRBJ2-5 | TRBV7-2 | NA | NA | CASSLDSGVQETQYF | TGTGCCAGCAGCTTAGATTCGGGGGTCCAAGAGACCCAGTACTTC
TRBJ2-5 | TRBV5-1 | NA | TRBD2 | CASSPMGLNEETQYF | TGCGCCAGCAGTCCCATGGGACTAAACGAAGAGACCCAGTACTTC
TRBJ2-1 | TRBV6-6 | NA | TRBD2 | CASSPGGSYNEQFF | TGTGCCAGCAGCCCGGGGGGCTCCTACAATGAGCAGTTCTTC
TRBJ1-5 | TRBV6-2/TRBV6-3 | once | NA | CASSYREASNQPQHF | TGTGCCAGCAGTTACAGGGAGGCGAGCAATCAGCCCCAGCATTTT
TRBJ1-1 | TRBV15 | NA | TRBD1 | CATSRGQGVWAEAFF | TGTGCCACCAGCAGAGGACAGGGGGTATGGGCTGAAGCTTTCTTT
TRBJ2-7 | TRBV7-2 | NA | TRBD2 | CASSRGVAPYEQYF | TGTGCCAGCAGCCGGGGGGTAGCTCCCTACGAGCAGTACTTC
TRBJ2-1 | TRBV28 | NA | NA | CASRSVAAGINEQFF | TGTGCCAGCAGATCCGTCGCGGCAGGGATCAATGAGCAGTTCTTC
TRBJ1-5 | TRBV27 | NA | TRBD1 | CASSPGQGFKTQHF | TGTGCCAGCAGTCCGGGACAGGGGTTTAAGACCCAGCATTTT
TRBJ1-5 | TRBV7-9 | NA | NA | CASSRGSNQPQHF | TGTGCCAGCAGTAGGGGGAGCAATCAGCCCCAGCATTTT
TRBJ1-5 | TRBV24-1 | NA | NA | CATSDRQGHQPQHF | TGTGCCACCAGTGACCGTCAGGGCCATCAGCCCCAGCATTTT
TRBJ2-5 | TRBV4-1 | NA | TRBD2 | CASSHLLAGQETQYF | TGCGCCAGCAGCCACCTACTAGCGGGGCAAGAGACCCAGTACTTC
TRBJ1-3 | TRBV5-1 | NA | TRBD1 | CASSLEGAISGNTIYF | TGCGCCAGCAGCTTGGAGGGGGCCATCTCTGGAAACACCATATATTTT
TRBJ2-3 | TRBV9 | NA | NA | CASSVAGLADTQYF | TGTGCCAGCAGCGTAGCAGGGCTCGCAGATACGCAGTATTTT
TRBJ1-2 | TRBV2 | NA | TRBD1 | CASRSGQGSYTF | TGTGCCAGCAGATCGGGACAGGGTAGCTACACCTTC
TRBJ2-1 | TRBV5-4 | NA | NA | CASSKGFGNEQFF | TGTGCCAGCAGCAAGGGGTTTGGCAATGAGCAGTTCTTC
TRBJ2-2 | TRBV3-1/TRBV3-2 | NA | TRBD2 | CASSPGTSGAYGIGELFF | TGTGCCAGCAGCCCCGGGACTAGCGGGGCGTATGGTATCGGGGAGCTGTTTTTT
TRBJ2-3 | TRBV7-9 | NA | NA | CASSLGWQVITSTDTQYF | TGTGCCAGCAGCTTAGGTTGGCAGGTGATAACTAGCACAGATACGCAGTATTTT
TRBJ2-3 | TRBV10-1 | NA | TRBD1 | CASTRLWDRVKDTQYF | TGCGCCAGCACGCGACTGTGGGACAGGGTAAAAGATACGCAGTATTTT
TRBJ2-7 | TRBV19 | NA | NA | CASTPGAGFAYEQYF | TGTGCCAGTACCCCAGGGGCAGGTTTCGCCTACGAGCAGTACTTC
TRBJ1-3 | TRBV5-1 | NA | TRBD1 | CASSSHDRDKDSGNTIYF | TGCGCCAGCAGCTCCCATGACAGGGACAAAGACTCTGGAAACACCATATATTTT
TRBJ1-5 | TRBV6-5 | NA | NA | CASRSNQPQHF | TGTGCCAGCCGTTCAAATCAGCCCCAGCATTTT
TRBJ1-2 | TRBV4-1 | NA | NA | CASSPHQGRYAGYTF | TGCGCCAGCAGCCCCCACCAGGGCCGCTACGCAGGCTACACCTTC
TRBJ1-2 | TRBV2 | NA | TRBD1 | CASSEAGTAYGYTF | TGTGCCAGCAGTGAAGCTGGGACAGCCTATGGCTACACCTTC
TRBJ2-5 | TRBV18 | NA | NA | CASSPRLGPQETQYF | TGTGCCAGCTCACCACGACTGGGGCCACAAGAGACCCAGTACTTC
TRBJ2-7 | TRBV4-1 | NA | TRBD1 | CASSPTGGSIIYEQYF | TGCGCCAGCAGCCCGACAGGGGGCAGCATCATCTACGAGCAGTACTTC
TRBJ1-6 | TRBV7-9 | NA | TRBD1 | CASSRLGTGAASPLHF | TGTGCCAGCAGCCGTCTTGGGACAGGGGCAGCTTCACCCCTCCACTTT
TRBJ2-1 | TRBV5-5 | once | TRBD1 | CASTRGGTVNNEQFF | TGTGCCAGCACCCGGGGTGGGACAGTAAACAATGAGCAGTTCTTC
TRBJ1-1 | TRBV4-1 | once | NA | CASSGLPGGITEAFF | TGCGCCAGCAGTGGACTACCGGGTGGGATCACTGAAGCTTTCTTT
TRBJ2-3 | TRBV2 | NA | TRBD1 | CASRSTGGRGDTQYF | TGTGCCAGCAGAAGCACAGGGGGCCGTGGAGATACGCAGTATTTT
TRBJ1-1 | TRBV7-2 | NA | NA | CASSRRTSDTEAFF | TGTGCCAGCAGCCGCCGGACATCGGACACTGAAGCTTTCTTT
TRBJ2-3 | TRBV5-4 | NA | TRBD2 | CASSKPGLATSTDTQYF | TGTGCCAGCAGTAAGCCGGGACTAGCTACTAGCACAGATACGCAGTATTTT
TRBJ1-5 | TRBV19 | NA | NA | CASNPSTTRGSYSNQPQHF | TGTGCCAGTAACCCCTCCACAACCAGAGGAAGTTATAGCAATCAGCCCCAGCATTTT